This T cell receptor (beta chain) appears in the sequencing data of a study of blood T cells in healthy people across ages. PCR was performed a second time for roughly 6 to 12 cycles using a sample-barcoded 5' primer and a J-beta primer mix. One entry per CDR3 protein, called by TCRdb with MiXCR from the 5' RACE reads. The table includes 540,000 or so distinct CDR3 sequences, nearly 25% detected once. V shed 4 bases, J shed 2 bases, and the junction held 4 bases outside the gene matches. Germline lookup yields CDR1 MNHEY and CDR2 SMNVEV (reference sequence). This CDR3 spans 14 amino acids. This clonotype has only a few counts. These data also featured in a second study, about T cells of mothers and their children.

This chain links TRBV27 with TRBJ1-2, with TRBD1 matching 7 bases. The sequence was obtained from a boy between 10 and 17 years old in good health. The sample comprised blood. CDR3 amino acids: CASSWRQGNYGYTF. The DNA of the CDR3 is TGTGCCAGCAGTTGGCGACAGGGCAACTATGGCTACACCTTC.